The 2 T cell receptor beta chains below all came from one sample that was sequenced in a study of beta chain features in type 1 diabetes. Every bit of the isolated RNA underwent reverse transcription, so sequencing read expressed TCRB transcripts. TCRdb's copy holds only in-frame clones and misses some; the assay was immunoSEQ multiplex PCR. The sample shows roughly 150,000 clones, around 10% of them seen only once. The sample taken for sequencing was central memory CD4+ T cells from blood. These receptors originate from a man in his late teens or twenties in good health.

Only a few counts were recorded for this clone. This chain joins TRBV7-3 and TRBJ2-3; no definite D call. The germline CDR1 and CDR2 sequences are SGHTA and FQGTGA. Trimming left V 2 bases short and J 2 bases short, with 8 bases between. CDR3 length equals 14 residues. Here the CDR3 DNA reads TGTGCCAGCAGCTTAGGTCACTACACAGATACGCAGTATTTT. Translating it yields CASSLGHYTDTQYF.

This clone has more than one count but fewer than ten. J is TRBJ1-1 and V is TRBV18, with D possibly TRBD1 on 6 matching bases. Deletions cut 3 bases from V and 1 base from J, with 12 bases between. The CDR3 runs 15 residues. CDR1 is KGHSH, CDR2 LQKENI, per germline. Here the CDR3 DNA reads TGTGCCAGCTCACCTGGGGGGCCAGGGAACACTGAAGCTTTCTTT. Protein sequence: CASSPGGPGNTEAFF.